The 25 T cell receptor beta chains below all came from one sample that was sequenced in a study of cytomegalovirus exposure and HLA in healthy donors. The PCR was carried out with 60 Vbeta primers and 13 Jbeta primers. Profiling relied on immunoSEQ multiplex PCR, and the TCRdb table lists in-frame clones only, not all of them. Its listing shows about 91,000 clones. Sequencing was carried out using PBMCs. The receptor source for this set is a woman aged 30 to 39 in good health and CMV-seronegative.

This chain uses TRBV28 with TRBJ1-2; D remains ambiguous. V was pared by 3 bases and J by 8 bases, with 16 bases between. CDR1 is MDHEN, CDR2 SYDVKM, per germline. This CDR3 comprises 14 residues. The CDR3 DNA reads TGTGCCAGCAGTTTGTCCGGATCGACACACGGCTACACCTTC. It codes for CASSLSGSTHGYTF.

The V and J genes are TRBV30 and TRBJ1-1; D is possibly TRBD1 (6 bases). Trimming removed 3 bases at V and 3 bases at J, with 11 bases between. The CDR3 spans 13 residues. The germline CDR1 and CDR2 sequences are GTSNPN and SVGIG (reference sequence). The CDR3 loop reads CAWRQGRDTEAFF. The CDR3 DNA reads as TGTGCCTGGAGACAGGGTAGGGACACTGAAGCTTTCTTT.

The chain recombines TRBV28 with TRBJ2-1, with 11 bases aligning to TRBD2. Trimming at V came to 2 bases and at J to 0 bases, leaving 0 bases not matched to a gene. Germline loops: CDR1 MDHEN, CDR2 SYDVKM. This CDR3 contains 16 residues. The DNA of the CDR3 is TGTGCCAGCAGTTTAACTAGCGGGGGCTCCTACAATGAGCAGTTCTTC. This sequence encodes CASSLTSGGSYNEQFF.

This chain uses TRBV5-8 with TRBJ2-1; 7 bases line up with TRBD2. CDR1 SGHTS and CDR2 YDEGEE come from the germline V gene. V lost 4 bases to trimming and J lost 13 bases; unmatched junction nucleotides: 5. The CDR3 length is 11 residues. The CDR3 reads CASSTGTTQFF. The CDR3 DNA sequence: TGTGCCAGCAGCACCGGGACTACTCAGTTCTTC.

V and J are TRBV7-2 and TRBJ2-3; the match to TRBD2 covers 7 bases. CDR1 is SGHTA and CDR2 is FQGNSA in the germline V gene. The ends lost 1 base at V and 0 bases at J; junction bases unmatched: 4. The CDR3 loop spans 16 amino acids. The CDR3 sequence is CASSLGGGPSTDTQYF. Written as DNA, the CDR3 is TGTGCCAGCAGCTTAGGGGGGGGTCCTAGCACAGATACGCAGTATTTT.

The chain recombines TRBV5-1 with TRBJ2-3; weak D call: TRBD2 (6 bases). V was shortened by 4 bases and J by 1 base, with 16 bases between the two germline ends. This CDR3 contains 16 residues. Germline loops: CDR1 SGHRS, CDR2 YFSETQ. Here the CDR3 reads CASSPAGLAGTDTQYF. In DNA form, the CDR3 reads TGCGCCAGCAGCCCTGCGGGGCTAGCTGGCACAGATACGCAGTATTTT.

V is TRBV2 and J is TRBJ1-2; 10 nucleotides match TRBD1. V trimming: 4 bases; J trimming: 7 bases; junction bases outside the gene matches: 0. Germline CDR1 and CDR2: SNHLY and FYNNEI. This CDR3 contains 12 residues. CDR3 loop: CASSGTGGGYTF. The CDR3 region has the DNA TGTGCCAGCAGTGGGACAGGGGGTGGCTACACCTTC.

This chain joins TRBV27 and TRBJ2-7; 7 nucleotides agree with TRBD2. The trim removed 0 bases at V and 5 bases at J, leaving 4 bases unmatched. Germline assignment: CDR1 MNHEY and CDR2 SMNVEV (reference sequence). The CDR3 is made up of 14 amino acids. CDR3: CASSLSREGNEQYF. As DNA, the CDR3 is TGTGCCAGCAGTTTATCCAGGGAGGGAAACGAGCAGTACTTC.

The chain has TRBV6-5 and TRBJ1-6; TRBD1 might be the D (5 bases). Trimming took off 2 bases at V and 12 bases at J, with 8 bases between the two ends. This CDR3 has 12 residues. The germline CDR1 and CDR2 sequences are MNHEY and SVGAGI. This CDR3 reads CASSYRGGPLHF. In nucleotides, the CDR3 is TGTGCCAGCAGTTACAGGGGAGGACCCCTCCACTTT.

V gene TRBV4-2 combines with J gene TRBJ1-5; D is unclear. The CDR3 loop spans 15 amino acids. Trimming stripped 0 bases from V and 3 bases from J, with 9 bases between. The germline CDR1 and CDR2 sequences are LGHNA and YNFKEQ. The CDR3 DNA sequence: TGTGCCAGCAGCCAAGATGGGCAGGACAATCAGCCCCAGCATTTT. It yields the protein CASSQDGQDNQPQHF.

V and J are TRBV27 and TRBJ2-1; D call uncertain. This CDR3 contains 17 residues. The ends were cut back, 0 bases at V and 0 bases at J, with 12 bases in the middle. Germline V gene data show CDR1 as MNHEY and CDR2 as SMNVEV (reference sequence). CDR3 in amino acids: CASSLSFPSLSYNEQFF. The DNA of the CDR3 is TGTGCCAGCAGTTTATCGTTTCCTTCTCTCTCCTACAATGAGCAGTTCTTC.

The chain employs TRBV11-2 and TRBJ2-1; 7 bases are a match to TRBD1. This CDR3 has 18 amino acids. V lost 4 bases to trimming and J lost 6 bases; unmatched junction nucleotides: 18. Per germline, CDR1 SGHAT and CDR2 FQNNGV. In nucleotides, the CDR3 is TGTGCCAGCAGCTCCCTCAAGGGACAGCTATCAATTTTCAATGAGCAGTTCTTC. Its protein product is CASSSLKGQLSIFNEQFF.

The gene calls are TRBV11-2 and TRBJ2-7, with D hard to call. CDR3 size: 15 residues. Deletions cut 0 bases from V and 3 bases from J, with 12 bases between. Per germline, CDR1 SGHAT and CDR2 FQNNGV. CDR3 residues: CASSLDRQHNYEQYF. The DNA for the CDR3 is TGTGCCAGCAGCTTAGATCGTCAACATAACTACGAGCAGTACTTC.

V gene TRBV2 combines with J gene TRBJ1-5; D is undetermined. The CDR3 contains 15 residues. V was shortened by 3 bases and J by 9 bases, with 18 bases between the two germline ends. Germline V gene lookup returns CDR1 SNHLY and CDR2 FYNNEI. CDR3 region: CASSEGDGGLRPQHF. For the CDR3, the DNA is TGTGCCAGCAGTGAGGGAGACGGAGGCCTCCGGCCCCAGCATTTT. The full variable domain, with the rest looked up from reference TRBV2 and TRBJ1-5, is EPEVTQTPSHQVTQMGQEVILRCVPISNHLYFYWYRQILGQKVEFLVSFYNNEISEKSEIFDDQFSVERPDGSNFTLKIRSTKLEDSAMYFCASSEGDGGLRPQHFGDGTRLSIL.

The chain recombines TRBV2 with TRBJ2-7, with 16 nucleotides matching TRBD2. The J segment lost 2 bases and the V segment lost 9 bases, leaving 7 bases of the junction unmatched. This CDR3 region has 16 residues. In germline, CDR1 is SNHLY, CDR2 FYNNEI. CDR3: CASSGGTSGRAYEQYF. CDR3 DNA sequence: TGTGCCAGTTCCGGAGGGACTAGCGGGAGGGCCTACGAGCAGTACTTC.

The chain is built from TRBV6-1 and TRBJ1-6, with 11 bases fitting TRBD1. V lost 6 bases to trimming and J lost 7 bases; unmatched junction nucleotides: 2. Germline V gene data show CDR1 as MNHNS and CDR2 as SASEGT. This CDR3 is built from 14 residues. The CDR3 here is CASRDRGQNSPLHF. Here the CDR3 DNA reads TGTGCCAGCAGGGACAGGGGGCAAAATTCACCCCTCCACTTT.

CDR3 DNA sequence: TGTGCCAGCAGCGGTAACCCGGTTAGCAATCAGCCCCAGCATTTT. This codes for CASSGNPVSNQPQHF. The rearrangement links TRBV5-5 to TRBJ1-5; D is ambiguous. Germline V CDR1 and CDR2: SGHKS, YYEKEE (reference sequence). This CDR3 region has 15 residues. V was shortened by 4 bases and J by 0 bases, with 11 bases between the two germline ends.

This chain uses TRBV2 with TRBJ1-4; 7 bases align to TRBD1. Trimming removed 5 bases from V and 0 bases from J; junction bases left unmatched: 12. Germline assignment: CDR1 SNHLY and CDR2 FYNNEI. The CDR3 covers 18 residues. The CDR3 sequence: CASSIRQGHRSTNEKLFF. In DNA form, the CDR3 reads TGTGCCAGCAGTATACGACAGGGTCACCGTTCAACTAATGAAAAACTGTTTTTT.

The chain links TRBV7-9 to TRBJ1-1; 8 bases map to TRBD1. V lost 5 bases, J lost 7 bases, and 6 bases stayed unmatched. Germline V gene sequence: CDR1 SEHNR, CDR2 FQNEAQ (reference sequence). This CDR3 spans 13 amino acids. The CDR3 DNA sequence: TGTGCCAGCAGCACCACAGGGGGAAGTGAAGCTTTCTTT. Protein product: CASSTTGGSEAFF.

This chain links TRBV6-1 with TRBJ2-7; 8 nucleotides match TRBD1. The germline CDR1 and CDR2 sequences are MNHNS and SASEGT. The J segment lost 4 bases and the V segment lost 6 bases, leaving 11 bases of the junction unmatched. The CDR3 has 15 residues. The CDR3 DNA sequence: TGTGCCAGCAGCCTTGGTTGGCAGGGGGCGTACGAGCAGTACTTC. Amino acids: CASSLGWQGAYEQYF.

The genes are TRBV14 and TRBJ2-5, with D possibly being TRBD1 (6 bases). The J call may be incorrect, as the DNA end agrees better with TRBJ2-7. This CDR3 has 16 residues. Germline V CDR1 and CDR2: SGHDN, FVKESK. The CDR3 loop is CASSHARTVIPYEQYF. CDR3 nucleotide sequence: TGTGCCAGCAGCCACGCAAGGACAGTGATCCCCTACGAGCAGTACTTC.

Notes on this clone: One end of the junction does not line up with germline, which may come from a read error. In the same sample, other DNA sequences code for this CDR3. CDR3 in DNA: TGTGCCTGGACTCCTAACAGGGGCGACACTGAAGCTTTCTTC. Its translation is CAWTPNRGDTEAFF. The chain links TRBV30 to TRBJ1-1, with 7 bases identical to TRBD1. This CDR3 is 14 amino acids long. The germline V gene has CDR1 GTSNPN and CDR2 SVGIG (reference sequence).

V is TRBV2 and J is TRBJ2-7, with 8 nucleotides matching TRBD2. CDR1 is SNHLY, CDR2 FYNNEI, per germline. The CDR3 is 16 amino acids. Unmatched junction bases numbered 13, after V lost 4 bases and J lost 5 bases. The CDR3 reads CASSVCRIAGCHEQYF. The CDR3, as DNA: TGTGCCAGCAGTGTTTGTCGGATAGCGGGATGCCACGAGCAGTACTTC.

The chain has TRBV2 and TRBJ1-6; no clear D. Germline assignment: CDR1 SNHLY and CDR2 FYNNEI. V lost 2 bases and J lost 5, with 10 bases in between. The CDR3 spans 15 residues. In DNA form, the CDR3 reads TGTGCCAGCAGTGAACTTAGGAGCGATAATTCACCCCTCCACTTT. Protein: CASSELRSDNSPLHF.

CDR3: CASTIGQANEKLFF. The DNA of the CDR3 is TGTGCCAGCACTATCGGTCAAGCTAATGAAAAACTGTTTTTT. The chain is built from TRBV2 and TRBJ1-4; D is uncertain. This CDR3 has 14 residues. Germline V lookup: CDR1 SNHLY, CDR2 FYNNEI. V was pared by 7 bases and J by 3 bases, with 12 bases between. Based on the CDR3 plus reference TRBV2 and TRBJ1-4, the full variable domain is EPEVTQTPSHQVTQMGQEVILRCVPISNHLYFYWYRQILGQKVEFLVSFYNNEISEKSEIFDDQFSVERPDGSNFTLKIRSTKLEDSAMYFCASTIGQANEKLFFGSGTQLSVL.